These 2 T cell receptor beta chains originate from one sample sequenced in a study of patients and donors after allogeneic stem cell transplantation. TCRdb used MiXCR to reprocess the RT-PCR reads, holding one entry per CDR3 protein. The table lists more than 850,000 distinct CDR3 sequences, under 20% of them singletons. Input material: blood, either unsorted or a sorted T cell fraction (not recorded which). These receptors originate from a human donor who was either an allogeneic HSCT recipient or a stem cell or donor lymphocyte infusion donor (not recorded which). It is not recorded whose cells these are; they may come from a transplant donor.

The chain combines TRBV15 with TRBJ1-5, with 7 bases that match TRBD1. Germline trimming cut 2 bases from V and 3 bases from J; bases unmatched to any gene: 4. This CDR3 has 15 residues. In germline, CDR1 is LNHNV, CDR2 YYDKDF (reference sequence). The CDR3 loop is CATSRTGDLNQPQHF. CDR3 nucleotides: TGTGCCACCAGCAGAACAGGGGACCTCAATCAGCCCCAGCATTTT.

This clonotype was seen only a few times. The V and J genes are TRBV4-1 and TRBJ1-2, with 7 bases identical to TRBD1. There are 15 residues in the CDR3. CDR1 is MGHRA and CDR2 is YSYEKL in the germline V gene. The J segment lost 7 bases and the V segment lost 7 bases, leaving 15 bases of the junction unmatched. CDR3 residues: CASNPHGQEESGYTF. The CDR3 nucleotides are TGCGCCAGCAACCCCCATGGACAGGAGGAGAGTGGCTACACCTTC.